This is a list of T cell receptor beta chains from one sample in a study of cytomegalovirus exposure and HLA in healthy donors. The assay was immunoSEQ multiplex PCR, and TCRdb's table has in-frame clones only and misses some. The sample shows some 110,000 clones, 79% of them seen only once. Sequencing was performed on PBMCs. The receptors were sampled from a woman aged 18-29 years in good health and CMV-seropositive. Both conserved end residues are part of each CDR3. Each record gives: V gene, J gene, CDR3 length, clone size, D gene, CDR3 DNA, CDR3 protein. The D gene is left open where the match is weak. Some rows mark clone size as missing; the rest say once, few, many or name a class of expanded clone.

v_call: TRBV7-9; j_call: TRBJ2-3; cdr3_length: 17; clone_size: -; d_call: TRBD2; cdr3_nt: TGTGCCAGCAGCCCCACGACTAGCGGGGGCAGCACAGATACGCAGTATTTT; cdr3_aa: CASSPTTSGGSTDTQYF
v_call: TRBV4-2; j_call: TRBJ2-3; cdr3_length: 17; clone_size: -; d_call: -; cdr3_nt: TGTGCCAGCAGCCAAGCTATCGCGCGGGATCGCACAGATACGCAGTATTTT; cdr3_aa: CASSQAIARDRTDTQYF
v_call: TRBV7-8; j_call: TRBJ2-7; cdr3_length: 15; clone_size: -; d_call: TRBD1; cdr3_nt: TGTGCCAGCAGCTCCCACGGGGACAGGGTTTACGAGCAGTACTTC; cdr3_aa: CASSSHGDRVYEQYF
v_call: TRBV5-6; j_call: TRBJ2-1; cdr3_length: 13; clone_size: -; d_call: -; cdr3_nt: TGTGCCAGCATCCGACTAGACTTCTATGAGCAGTTCTTC; cdr3_aa: CASIRLDFYEQFF
v_call: TRBV7-2; j_call: TRBJ2-5; cdr3_length: 13; clone_size: -; d_call: -; cdr3_nt: TGTGCCAGCAGCCAAACCTCCGGGGAGACCCAGTACTTC; cdr3_aa: CASSQTSGETQYF
v_call: TRBV18; j_call: TRBJ1-1; cdr3_length: 16; clone_size: -; d_call: -; cdr3_nt: TGTGCCAGCTCGCTGGGTCTGGACAATATGAACACTGAAGCTTTCTTT; cdr3_aa: CASSLGLDNMNTEAFF
v_call: TRBV5-1; j_call: TRBJ2-5; cdr3_length: 17; clone_size: -; d_call: -; cdr3_nt: TGCGCCAGCAGCTCTACCCCCGGGACACCGTACCAAGAGACCCAGTACTTC; cdr3_aa: CASSSTPGTPYQETQYF
v_call: TRBV4-1; j_call: TRBJ2-7; cdr3_length: 15; clone_size: -; d_call: TRBD2; cdr3_nt: TGCGCCAGCAGCCTCCGACTAGCGGAAGCCTACGAGCAGTACTTC; cdr3_aa: CASSLRLAEAYEQYF
v_call: TRBV5-1; j_call: TRBJ2-7; cdr3_length: 13; clone_size: -; d_call: -; cdr3_nt: TGCGCCAGCAGCTCCCGGGTCTCCTACGAGCAGTACTTC; cdr3_aa: CASSSRVSYEQYF
v_call: TRBV28; j_call: TRBJ2-5; cdr3_length: 17; clone_size: -; d_call: TRBD1; cdr3_nt: TGTGCCAGCAGTTTTACTTCCGGGACAGGTAAAAAAGAGACCCAGTACTTC; cdr3_aa: CASSFTSGTGKKETQYF
v_call: TRBV6-6; j_call: TRBJ2-7; cdr3_length: 15; clone_size: -; d_call: TRBD2; cdr3_nt: TGTGCCAGCCTAGCCAGGACTAGCGGGAGTAACGAGCAGTACTTC; cdr3_aa: CASLARTSGSNEQYF
v_call: TRBV28; j_call: TRBJ1-2; cdr3_length: 17; clone_size: -; d_call: -; cdr3_nt: TGTGCCAGCCGGCCTCGGTGGGACGGACAGTCGAACTATGGCTACACCTTC; cdr3_aa: CASRPRWDGQSNYGYTF
v_call: TRBV19; j_call: TRBJ1-4; cdr3_length: 14; clone_size: -; d_call: TRBD1; cdr3_nt: TGTGCCAGTAGCAACAGGGGGGTTGATGAAAAACTGTTTTTT; cdr3_aa: CASSNRGVDEKLFF
v_call: TRBV7-2; j_call: TRBJ1-6; cdr3_length: 16; clone_size: -; d_call: -; cdr3_nt: TGTGCCAGCAGCTTAGGTTTCGGGGTCTATAATTCACCCCTCCACTTT; cdr3_aa: CASSLGFGVYNSPLHF
v_call: TRBV2; j_call: TRBJ2-7; cdr3_length: 14; clone_size: -; d_call: TRBD2; cdr3_nt: TGTGCCAGCAGACCGACTAGCGGGGCCTACGAGCAGTACTTC; cdr3_aa: CASRPTSGAYEQYF
v_call: TRBV27; j_call: TRBJ1-2; cdr3_length: 13; clone_size: -; d_call: -; cdr3_nt: TGTGCCAGCAGTCCACCTCAGGGGTATGGCTACACCTTC; cdr3_aa: CASSPPQGYGYTF
v_call: TRBV21-1; j_call: TRBJ2-1; cdr3_length: 16; clone_size: -; d_call: -; cdr3_nt: TGTGCCAGCAGCAAAGGGGGAGGGAGGGCCTTTAACGAGCAGTTCTTC; cdr3_aa: CASSKGGGRAFNEQFF
v_call: TRBV19; j_call: TRBJ1-2; cdr3_length: 13; clone_size: -; d_call: TRBD1; cdr3_nt: TGTGCCAGTAGTTATGACAGGGCCTATGGCTACACCTTC; cdr3_aa: CASSYDRAYGYTF
v_call: TRBV19; j_call: TRBJ2-7; cdr3_length: 15; clone_size: -; d_call: -; cdr3_nt: TGTGCCAGTAGTATGGGACACCATAGCTCCTACGAGCAGTACTTC; cdr3_aa: CASSMGHHSSYEQYF
v_call: TRBV11-3; j_call: TRBJ2-7; cdr3_length: 17; clone_size: -; d_call: TRBD2; cdr3_nt: TGTGCCAGCAGCTTAGAAGCTAGCGGGAGGCCATTTTACGAGCAGTACTTC; cdr3_aa: CASSLEASGRPFYEQYF
v_call: TRBV19; j_call: TRBJ1-2; cdr3_length: 13; clone_size: -; d_call: -; cdr3_nt: TGTGCCAGTAGTGCGAGGGAAACGTATGGCTACACCTTC; cdr3_aa: CASSARETYGYTF
v_call: TRBV5-1; j_call: TRBJ2-1; cdr3_length: 17; clone_size: -; d_call: TRBD2; cdr3_nt: TGCGCCAGCAGCCAACCCTATTCCGGGAGGGCCTACAATGAGCAGTTCTTC; cdr3_aa: CASSQPYSGRAYNEQFF
v_call: TRBV30; j_call: TRBJ2-4; cdr3_length: 14; clone_size: -; d_call: -; cdr3_nt: TGTGCCTGGAGGCCAAACAGGGTCAGTAACATTCAGTACTTC; cdr3_aa: CAWRPNRVSNIQYF
v_call: TRBV28; j_call: TRBJ2-7; cdr3_length: 15; clone_size: -; d_call: TRBD1; cdr3_nt: TGTGCCAGCAGTTCTTCTAGACAGGGGGCCTACGAGCAGTACTTC; cdr3_aa: CASSSSRQGAYEQYF
v_call: TRBV5-6; j_call: TRBJ2-7; cdr3_length: 11; clone_size: -; d_call: -; cdr3_nt: TGTGCCAGCAGCTCAGCCTACGAGCAGTACTTC; cdr3_aa: CASSSAYEQYF
v_call: TRBV2; j_call: TRBJ1-5; cdr3_length: 15; clone_size: -; d_call: TRBD1; cdr3_nt: TGTGCCAGCAGCACTGGACAGGGGCGAGGACAGCCCCAGCATTTT; cdr3_aa: CASSTGQGRGQPQHF
v_call: TRBV5-1; j_call: TRBJ1-1; cdr3_length: 13; clone_size: -; d_call: -; cdr3_nt: TGCGCCAGCTCCGGGACAACCAACACTGAAGCTTTCTTT; cdr3_aa: CASSGTTNTEAFF
v_call: TRBV7-9; j_call: TRBJ1-2; cdr3_length: 16; clone_size: -; d_call: -; cdr3_nt: TGTGCCAGCAGCTTGTTACAGGTTCGGGGGGACTATGGCTACACCTTC; cdr3_aa: CASSLLQVRGDYGYTF
v_call: TRBV10-3; j_call: TRBJ2-5; cdr3_length: 14; clone_size: -; d_call: -; cdr3_nt: TGTGCCATCAGTGATATACAGGAGCAAGAGACCCAGTACTTC; cdr3_aa: CAISDIQEQETQYF
v_call: TRBV7-3; j_call: TRBJ1-1; cdr3_length: 17; clone_size: -; d_call: -; cdr3_nt: TGTGCCAGCAGCCCCAGCGCGGAGGGGCCAATGAACACTGAAGCTTTCTTT; cdr3_aa: CASSPSAEGPMNTEAFF
v_call: TRBV5-8; j_call: TRBJ1-2; cdr3_length: 11; clone_size: -; d_call: -; cdr3_nt: TGTGCCAGCCGTCTCCTCTATGGCTACACCTTC; cdr3_aa: CASRLLYGYTF
v_call: TRBV19; j_call: TRBJ2-1; cdr3_length: 15; clone_size: once; d_call: -; cdr3_nt: TGTGCCAGTAGTACGTATGGGGAAGGGGCCAATGAGCAGTTCTTC; cdr3_aa: CASSTYGEGANEQFF
v_call: TRBV28; j_call: TRBJ2-2; cdr3_length: 13; clone_size: -; d_call: -; cdr3_nt: TGTGCCAGCAGTCCAGGGAACACCGGGGAGCTGTTTTTT; cdr3_aa: CASSPGNTGELFF
v_call: TRBV10-3; j_call: TRBJ1-2; cdr3_length: 14; clone_size: -; d_call: TRBD1; cdr3_nt: TGTGCCATCAGTGAGCCTACAGGGGGATGGGGCTACACCTTC; cdr3_aa: CAISEPTGGWGYTF
v_call: TRBV7-9; j_call: TRBJ2-5; cdr3_length: 14; clone_size: -; d_call: -; cdr3_nt: TGTGCCAGCAGCTTCGGAACAGGGCTAGAGACCCAGTACTTC; cdr3_aa: CASSFGTGLETQYF
v_call: TRBV6-6; j_call: TRBJ1-2; cdr3_length: 14; clone_size: -; d_call: -; cdr3_nt: TGTGCCAGCATCCTGATCCGGGGGGCGGGCGGCTACACCTTC; cdr3_aa: CASILIRGAGGYTF
v_call: TRBV5-6; j_call: TRBJ1-5; cdr3_length: 13; clone_size: once; d_call: -; cdr3_nt: TGTGCCAGCAGCTCGTCCAGGGATCAGCCCCAGCATTTT; cdr3_aa: CASSSSRDQPQHF
v_call: TRBV6-1; j_call: TRBJ2-4; cdr3_length: 15; clone_size: -; d_call: TRBD2; cdr3_nt: TGTGCCAGCAGTGTTCTAGCGGGAGGGGGCGACATTCAGTACTTC; cdr3_aa: CASSVLAGGGDIQYF
v_call: TRBV5-1; j_call: TRBJ2-7; cdr3_length: 15; clone_size: -; d_call: -; cdr3_nt: TGCGCCAGCACTCGAGGTGGCCTTGGATCCTACGAGCAGTACTTC; cdr3_aa: CASTRGGLGSYEQYF
v_call: TRBV27; j_call: TRBJ1-1; cdr3_length: 14; clone_size: -; d_call: -; cdr3_nt: TGTGCCAGCAGTTTGGGGGGTAGCCAGCGTGAAGCTTTCTTT; cdr3_aa: CASSLGGSQREAFF
v_call: TRBV28; j_call: TRBJ1-5; cdr3_length: 15; clone_size: -; d_call: TRBD1; cdr3_nt: TGTGCCAGCAGTCGCCGGACAGGTTACAATCAGCCCCAGCATTTT; cdr3_aa: CASSRRTGYNQPQHF
v_call: TRBV5-4; j_call: TRBJ2-3; cdr3_length: 15; clone_size: few; d_call: TRBD2; cdr3_nt: TGTGCCAGCACCTACCTGGGGAGGGGCACAGATACGCAGTATTTT; cdr3_aa: CASTYLGRGTDTQYF
v_call: TRBV6-5; j_call: TRBJ1-4; cdr3_length: 14; clone_size: -; d_call: TRBD1; cdr3_nt: TGTGCCAGCAGTTACTCGGGACAGGATGAAAAACTGTTTTTT; cdr3_aa: CASSYSGQDEKLFF
v_call: TRBV5-1; j_call: TRBJ2-7; cdr3_length: 15; clone_size: few; d_call: TRBD1; cdr3_nt: TGCGCCAGCAGCTTGGCCGGGACAGGGGGGTACGAGCAGTACTTC; cdr3_aa: CASSLAGTGGYEQYF
v_call: TRBV2; j_call: TRBJ2-1; cdr3_length: 14; clone_size: -; d_call: TRBD1; cdr3_nt: TGTGCCAGCAGCGGACAGGGTGTGGGCAATGAGCAGTTCTTC; cdr3_aa: CASSGQGVGNEQFF
v_call: TRBV29-1; j_call: TRBJ1-5; cdr3_length: 13; clone_size: -; d_call: TRBD1; cdr3_nt: TGCAGCGTAAGACAGGGTAGCAATCAGCCCCAGCATTTT; cdr3_aa: CSVRQGSNQPQHF
v_call: TRBV4-1; j_call: TRBJ2-2; cdr3_length: 14; clone_size: -; d_call: -; cdr3_nt: TGCGCCAGCAGCCTAGGACTAATTGACGGGGAGCTGTTTTTT; cdr3_aa: CASSLGLIDGELFF
v_call: TRBV30; j_call: TRBJ1-1; cdr3_length: 11; clone_size: -; d_call: -; cdr3_nt: TGTGCCTGGGGAATGGCCAGGGAAGCTTTCTTT; cdr3_aa: CAWGMAREAFF
v_call: TRBV28; j_call: TRBJ2-1; cdr3_length: 15; clone_size: -; d_call: TRBD1; cdr3_nt: TGTGCCAGCAGTCTCGGACAGGGGGTCGTCGATGAGCAGTTCTTC; cdr3_aa: CASSLGQGVVDEQFF
v_call: TRBV7-9; j_call: TRBJ2-1; cdr3_length: 15; clone_size: -; d_call: TRBD2; cdr3_nt: TGTGCCAGCAGCTTACTCGCGGGAGGGAGGAATGAGCAGTTCTTC; cdr3_aa: CASSLLAGGRNEQFF
v_call: TRBV5-1; j_call: TRBJ2-2; cdr3_length: 16; clone_size: -; d_call: TRBD1; cdr3_nt: TGCGCCAGCAGCCCTCGACAGGGGGCGTATACCGGGGAGCTGTTTTTT; cdr3_aa: CASSPRQGAYTGELFF
v_call: TRBV2; j_call: TRBJ1-2; cdr3_length: 14; clone_size: -; d_call: TRBD1; cdr3_nt: TGTGCCAGCAGTTCCCGGACAGGGGGATATGGCTACACCTTC; cdr3_aa: CASSSRTGGYGYTF
v_call: TRBV6-5; j_call: TRBJ2-5; cdr3_length: 10; clone_size: -; d_call: -; cdr3_nt: TGTGACTCCAAAGCAGAGACCCAGTACTTC; cdr3_aa: CDSKAETQYF
v_call: TRBV10-1; j_call: TRBJ2-1; cdr3_length: 15; clone_size: -; d_call: TRBD2; cdr3_nt: TGCGCCAGCAGTCCTAGCGGGGGGTCCTACAATGAGCAGTTCTTC; cdr3_aa: CASSPSGGSYNEQFF
v_call: TRBV19; j_call: TRBJ2-3; cdr3_length: 14; clone_size: -; d_call: TRBD1; cdr3_nt: TGTGCCAGTACCCGGGACAGCAACACAGATACGCAGTATTTT; cdr3_aa: CASTRDSNTDTQYF